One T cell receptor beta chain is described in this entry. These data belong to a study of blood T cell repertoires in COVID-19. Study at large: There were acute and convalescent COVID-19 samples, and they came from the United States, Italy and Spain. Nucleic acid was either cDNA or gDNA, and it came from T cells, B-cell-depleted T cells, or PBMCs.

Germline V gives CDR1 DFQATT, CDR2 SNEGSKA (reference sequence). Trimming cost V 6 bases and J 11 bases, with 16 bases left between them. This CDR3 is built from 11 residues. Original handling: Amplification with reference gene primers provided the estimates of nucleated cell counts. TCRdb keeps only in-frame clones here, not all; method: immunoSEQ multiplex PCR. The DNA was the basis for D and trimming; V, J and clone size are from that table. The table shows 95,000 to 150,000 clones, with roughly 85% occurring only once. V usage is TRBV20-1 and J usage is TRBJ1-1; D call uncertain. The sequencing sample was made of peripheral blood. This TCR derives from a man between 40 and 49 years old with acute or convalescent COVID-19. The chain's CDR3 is CSASDLEVAFF. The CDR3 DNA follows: TGCAGTGCGTCAGACCTGGAGGTCGCTTTCTTT.